This record covers a single T cell receptor beta chain. What it binds is unknown. In the PCR, 60 Vbeta and 13 Jbeta primers were used. The assay was immunoSEQ multiplex PCR, and TCRdb's table has in-frame clones only and misses some. The table includes approximately 140,000 clones, over 65% detected once. This entry is derived from a study of cytomegalovirus exposure and HLA in healthy donors. All donors participated as healthy donors of bone marrow. Study-level findings and limits: In vitro experiments confirmed that a few CMV-associated chains were specific for CMV antigens. In a later analysis, a genetic analysis reported fewer productive-TCR N-insertions in an Asian-associated ancestry cluster than the cohort average. Most observed TCR sequences were rare, whereas some public TCRs were detected in many donors.

The CDR3 spans 16 residues. Germline loops: CDR1 MNHEY, CDR2 SMNVEV (reference sequence). V gave up 3 bases and J gave up 2 bases, with 11 bases separating them. This chain links TRBV27 with TRBJ2-6; a weak D match, TRBD1 (5 bases). The source of this sequence is a male donor in good health and CMV-seronegative. The sequenced sample was PBMCs. DNA for the CDR3: TGTGCCAGCAGTTTTGACAGTTCCCCTGGGGCCAACGTCCTGACTTTC. This gives the protein CASSFDSSPGANVLTF.